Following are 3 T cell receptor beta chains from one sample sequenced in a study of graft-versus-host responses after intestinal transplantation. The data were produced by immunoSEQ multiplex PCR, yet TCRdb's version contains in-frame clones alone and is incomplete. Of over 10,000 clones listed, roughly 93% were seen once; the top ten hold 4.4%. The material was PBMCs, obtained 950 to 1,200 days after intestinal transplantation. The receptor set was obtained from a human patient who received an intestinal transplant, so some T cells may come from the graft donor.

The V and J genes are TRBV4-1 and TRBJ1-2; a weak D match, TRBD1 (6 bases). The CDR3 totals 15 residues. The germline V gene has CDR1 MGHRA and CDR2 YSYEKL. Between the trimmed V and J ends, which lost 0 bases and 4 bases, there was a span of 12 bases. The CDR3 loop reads CASSQEPQGFYGYTF. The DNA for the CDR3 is TGCGCCAGCAGCCAAGAGCCCCAGGGGTTCTATGGCTACACCTTC.

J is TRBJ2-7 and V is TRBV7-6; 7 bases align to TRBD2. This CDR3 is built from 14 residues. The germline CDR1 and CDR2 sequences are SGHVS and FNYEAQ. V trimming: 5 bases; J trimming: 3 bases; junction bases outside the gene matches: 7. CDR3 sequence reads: CASSPSGGDYEQYF. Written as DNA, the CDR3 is TGTGCCAGCAGCCCAAGTGGGGGGGACTACGAGCAGTACTTC. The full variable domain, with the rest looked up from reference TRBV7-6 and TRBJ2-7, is GAGVSQSPRYKVTKRGQDVALRCDPISGHVSLYWYRQALGQGPEFLTYFNYEAQQDKSGLPNDRFSAERPEGSISTLTIQRTEQRDSAMYRCASSPSGGDYEQYFGPGTRLTVT.

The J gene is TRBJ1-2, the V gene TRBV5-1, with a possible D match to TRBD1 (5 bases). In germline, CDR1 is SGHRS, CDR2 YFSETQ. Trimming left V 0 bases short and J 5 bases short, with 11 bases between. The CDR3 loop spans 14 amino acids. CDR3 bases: TGCGCCAGCAGCTTGGCCCAGGGAAGGTATGGCTACACCTTC. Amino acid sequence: CASSLAQGRYGYTF.